This T cell receptor beta chain comes out of a study of long-term antiretroviral therapy in people with HIV. The germline V gene encodes CDR1 SGHTS and CDR2 YDEGEE. CDR3 length: 14 amino acids. Trimming removed 0 bases at V and 1 base at J, with 8 bases between. Sequencing used immunoSEQ v3.0 at survey level. The assay was immunoSEQ multiplex PCR, and TCRdb's table has in-frame clones only and misses some. The profile shows about 43,000 clones, about nine tenths of them singletons. General study points: The clones with expansion before ART were dominant in the repertoire at all time points.

In the case of this clone: As yet, its antigen is unknown.

Sequenced material: unsorted PBMCs, taken 0.1 years before starting antiretroviral therapy. This chain uses TRBV5-8 with TRBJ2-7; D is uncertain. This sequence originates from a woman between 50 and 59 years old with HIV. The CDR3 loop is CASSLGDTSYEQYF. CDR3 DNA: TGTGCCAGCAGCTTGGGCGACACTTCCTACGAGCAGTACTTC.